What follows are 4 T cell receptor beta chains derived from one specimen sequenced in a study of cytomegalovirus exposure and HLA in healthy donors. Primers: 60 Vbeta forward and 13 Jbeta reverse. This table comes from immunoSEQ multiplex PCR, and its TCRdb copy is limited to in-frame clones, with some not included. The data show approximately 120,000 clones, with approximately 70% seen just once and about 5.7% held by the top ten. Input material: PBMCs. These receptors came from a woman aged 70-85 years in good health and CMV-seropositive.

The table lists this clone with a few counts. The rearrangement joins TRBV6-6 to TRBJ2-7; tentative D call: TRBD1 (5 bases). V was shortened by 5 bases and J by 3 bases, with 11 bases between the two germline ends. CDR3 length equals 13 residues. Germline assignment: CDR1 MNHNY and CDR2 SVGAGI (reference sequence). The CDR3 nucleotides are TGTGCCAGCAGTCCCAGACAGAGCTACGAGCAGTACTTC. It encodes CASSPRQSYEQYF.

This rearrangement joins TRBV7-2 to TRBJ2-4, with 9 positions matching TRBD2. Losses at the gene ends were 1 base for V and 8 bases for J; bases not matched to a gene: 6. The CDR3 has 15 amino acids. Germline V gives CDR1 SGHTA, CDR2 FQGNSA. CDR3 nucleotides: TGTGCCAGCAGCTTAGTTGGCGGGGGGGAGTACATTCAGTACTTC. Translating it yields CASSLVGGGEYIQYF.

The sample holds a few counts of this clone. The chain combines TRBV5-8 with TRBJ2-2; 11 nucleotides align to TRBD2. This CDR3 spans 16 amino acids. Germline values: CDR1 SGHTS, CDR2 YDEGEE. J was trimmed by 4 bases and V by 2 bases; bases with no gene match: 4. DNA for the CDR3: TGTGCCAGCAGCTTACTAGCGGGGGTCATCACCGGGGAGCTGTTTTTT. Encoded protein: CASSLLAGVITGELFF.

V and J are TRBV6-5 and TRBJ1-1; 8 bases align to TRBD1. With 2 bases clipped from V and 2 bases from J, the junction kept 1 base outside the gene matches. The germline gives CDR1 MNHEY, CDR2 SVGAGI. This CDR3 spans 14 amino acids. CDR3 DNA sequence: TGTGCCAGCAGTTACGACAGGGGTAACACTGAAGCTTTCTTT. Translation gives CASSYDRGNTEAFF.